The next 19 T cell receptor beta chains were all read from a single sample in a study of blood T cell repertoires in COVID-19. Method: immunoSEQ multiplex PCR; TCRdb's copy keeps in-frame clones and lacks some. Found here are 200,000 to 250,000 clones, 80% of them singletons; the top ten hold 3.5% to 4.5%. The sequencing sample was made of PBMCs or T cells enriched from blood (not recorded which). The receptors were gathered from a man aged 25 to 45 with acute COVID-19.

The CDR3 bases are TGTGCCAGCAGCTTAGGCAGGGCCAATCAGCCCCAGCATTTT. It codes for CASSLGRANQPQHF. The rearrangement links TRBV11-2 to TRBJ1-5; possibly TRBD1 for D (5 bases). Germline-derived CDR1 and CDR2 are SGHAT and FQNNGV. The germline V and J ends were trimmed by 1 base and 3 bases, with 7 bases remaining between them. The CDR3 runs to 14 residues.

CDR3 protein: CASRLRDSLYNEQFF. The DNA of the CDR3 is TGCGCCAGCAGACTTCGGGACTCCCTCTACAATGAGCAGTTCTTC. This chain joins TRBV5-1 and TRBJ2-1, with TRBD2 as a possible D gene (6 bases). Germline values: CDR1 SGHRS, CDR2 YFSETQ. This CDR3 has 15 residues. V was pared by 5 bases and J by 3 bases, with 15 bases between.

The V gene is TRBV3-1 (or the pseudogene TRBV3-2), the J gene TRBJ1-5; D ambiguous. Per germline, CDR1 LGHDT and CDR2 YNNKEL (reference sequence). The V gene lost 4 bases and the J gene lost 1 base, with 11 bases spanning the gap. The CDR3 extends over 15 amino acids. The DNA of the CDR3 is TGTGCCAGCAGCCTCGGGATCCAGAGCAATCAGCCCCAGCATTTT. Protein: CASSLGIQSNQPQHF.

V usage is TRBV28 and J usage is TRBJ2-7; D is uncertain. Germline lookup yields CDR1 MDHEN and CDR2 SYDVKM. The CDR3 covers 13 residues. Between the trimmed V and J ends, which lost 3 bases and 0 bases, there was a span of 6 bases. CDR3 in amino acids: CASSFASSYEQYF. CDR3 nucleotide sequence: TGTGCCAGCAGTTTTGCCAGCTCCTACGAGCAGTACTTC. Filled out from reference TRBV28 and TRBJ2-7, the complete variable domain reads DVKVTQSSRYLVKRTGEKVFLECVQDMDHENMFWYRQDPGLGLRLIYFSYDVKMKEKGDIPEGYSVSREKKERFSLILESASTNQTSMYLCASSFASSYEQYFGPGTRLTVT.

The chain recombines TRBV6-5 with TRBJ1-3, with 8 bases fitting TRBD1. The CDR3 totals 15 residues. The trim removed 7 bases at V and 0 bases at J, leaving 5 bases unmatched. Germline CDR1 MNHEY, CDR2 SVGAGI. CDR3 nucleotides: TGTGCCAGCATGGGGGACAGGCTCTCTGGAAACACCATATATTTT. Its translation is CASMGDRLSGNTIYF.

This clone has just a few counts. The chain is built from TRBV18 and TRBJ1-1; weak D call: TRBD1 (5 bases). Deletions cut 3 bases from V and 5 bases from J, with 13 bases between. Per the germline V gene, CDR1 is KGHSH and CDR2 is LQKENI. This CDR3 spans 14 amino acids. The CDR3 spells CASSPIDRHTEAFF. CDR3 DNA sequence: TGTGCCAGCTCACCGATCGACAGACATACTGAAGCTTTCTTT.

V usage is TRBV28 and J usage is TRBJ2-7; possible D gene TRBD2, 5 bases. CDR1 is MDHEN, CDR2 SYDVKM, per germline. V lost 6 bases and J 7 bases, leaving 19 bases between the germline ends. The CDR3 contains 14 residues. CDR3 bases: TGTGCCAGCAGCGTCACGGGGTCGACTGGGGAGCAGTACTTC. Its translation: CASSVTGSTGEQYF.

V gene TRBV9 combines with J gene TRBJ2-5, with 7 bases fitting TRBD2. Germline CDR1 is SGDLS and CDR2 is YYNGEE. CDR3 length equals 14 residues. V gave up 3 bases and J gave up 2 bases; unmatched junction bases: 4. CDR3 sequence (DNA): TGTGCCAGCAGCGGGTACGGGGGGCAAGAGACCCAGTACTTC. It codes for CASSGYGGQETQYF. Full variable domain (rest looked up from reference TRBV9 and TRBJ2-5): DSGVTQTPKHLITATGQRVTLRCSPRSGDLSVYWYQQSLDQGLQFLIQYYNGEERAKGNILERFSAQQFPDLHSELNLSSLELGDSALYFCASSGYGGQETQYFGPGTRLLVL.

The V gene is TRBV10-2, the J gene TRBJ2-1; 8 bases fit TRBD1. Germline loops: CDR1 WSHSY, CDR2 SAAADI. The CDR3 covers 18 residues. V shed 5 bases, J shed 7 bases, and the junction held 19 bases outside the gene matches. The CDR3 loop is CASSPTLPGQASRNEQFF. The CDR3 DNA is TGCGCCAGCAGTCCGACCCTACCGGGACAGGCGTCCAGAAATGAGCAGTTCTTC.

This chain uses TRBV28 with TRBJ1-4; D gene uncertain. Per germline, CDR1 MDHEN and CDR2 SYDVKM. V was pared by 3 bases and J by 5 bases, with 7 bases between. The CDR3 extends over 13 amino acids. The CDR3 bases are TGTGCCAGCAGTTTTCGGTGGAATGAAAAACTGTTTTTT. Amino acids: CASSFRWNEKLFF.

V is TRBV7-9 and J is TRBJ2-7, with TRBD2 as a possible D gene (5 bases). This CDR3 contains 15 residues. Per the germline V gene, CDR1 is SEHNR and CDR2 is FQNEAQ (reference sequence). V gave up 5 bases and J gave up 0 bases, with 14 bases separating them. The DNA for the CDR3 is TGTGCCAGCAGCAAAGGCGAGGGTTTCTCCTACGAGCAGTACTTC. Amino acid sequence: CASSKGEGFSYEQYF.

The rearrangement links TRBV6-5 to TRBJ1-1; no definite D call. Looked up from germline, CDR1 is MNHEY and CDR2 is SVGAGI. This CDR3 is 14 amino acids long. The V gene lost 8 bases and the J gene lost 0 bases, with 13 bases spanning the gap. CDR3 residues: CASRMRAMNTEAFF. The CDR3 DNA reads TGTGCCAGCCGTATGAGGGCTATGAACACTGAAGCTTTCTTT.

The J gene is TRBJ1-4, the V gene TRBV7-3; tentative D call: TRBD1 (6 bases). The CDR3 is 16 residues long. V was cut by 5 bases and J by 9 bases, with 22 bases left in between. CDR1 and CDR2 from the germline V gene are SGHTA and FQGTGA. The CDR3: CASSPRGGTSRQKLFF. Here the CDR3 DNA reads TGTGCCAGCAGCCCACGGGGGGGGACATCAAGACAAAAACTGTTTTTT.

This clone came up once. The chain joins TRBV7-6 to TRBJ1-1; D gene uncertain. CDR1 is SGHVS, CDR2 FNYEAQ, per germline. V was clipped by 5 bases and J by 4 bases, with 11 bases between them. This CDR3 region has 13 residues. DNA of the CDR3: TGTGCCAGCAGCCGGTACGAGGGCACTGAAGCTTTCTTT. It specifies CASSRYEGTEAFF.

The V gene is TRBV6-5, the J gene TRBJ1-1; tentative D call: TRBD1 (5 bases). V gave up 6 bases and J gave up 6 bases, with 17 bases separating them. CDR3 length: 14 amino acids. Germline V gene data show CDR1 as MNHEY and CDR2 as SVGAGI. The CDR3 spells CASRNQGGVSEAFF. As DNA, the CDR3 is TGTGCCAGCAGGAACCAGGGAGGCGTATCTGAAGCTTTCTTT.

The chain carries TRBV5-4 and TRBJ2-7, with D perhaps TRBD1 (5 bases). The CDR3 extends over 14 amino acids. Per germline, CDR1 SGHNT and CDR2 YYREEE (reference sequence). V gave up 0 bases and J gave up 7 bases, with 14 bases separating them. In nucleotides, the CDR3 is TGTGCCAGCAGCTTGGGACAGACCTTGGGGGAGCAGTACTTC. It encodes CASSLGQTLGEQYF.

The CDR3 spells CASSIIAQGNEQFF. In DNA, the CDR3 is TGTGCCAGCAGCATAATAGCACAGGGCAATGAGCAGTTCTTC. The chain is built from TRBV7-9 and TRBJ2-1; the D gene is possibly TRBD1 (6 bases). Germline values: CDR1 SEHNR, CDR2 FQNEAQ (reference sequence). CDR3 length: 14 residues. The V and J ends lost 5 bases and 6 bases respectively, with 14 bases between them. Complete variable domain (other parts from reference TRBV7-9 and TRBJ2-1): DTGVSQNPRHKITKRGQNVTFRCDPISEHNRLYWYRQTLGQGPEFLTYFQNEAQLEKSRLLSDRFSAERPKGSFSTLEIQRTEQGDSAMYLCASSIIAQGNEQFFGPGTRLTVL.

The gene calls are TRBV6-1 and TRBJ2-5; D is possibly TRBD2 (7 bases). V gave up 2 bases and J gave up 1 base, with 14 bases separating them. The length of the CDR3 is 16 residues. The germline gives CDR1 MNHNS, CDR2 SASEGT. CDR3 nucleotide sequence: TGTGCCAGCAGTGAACAGGCGGGGGCCGGCCAAGAGACCCAGTACTTC. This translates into CASSEQAGAGQETQYF.

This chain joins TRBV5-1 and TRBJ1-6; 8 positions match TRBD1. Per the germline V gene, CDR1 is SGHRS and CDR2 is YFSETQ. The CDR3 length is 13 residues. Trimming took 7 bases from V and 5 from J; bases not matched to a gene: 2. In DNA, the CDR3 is TGCGCCAGCGGACAGGGAAATAATTCACCCCTCCACTTT. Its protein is CASGQGNNSPLHF.